The T cell receptor beta chain described here comes from a study of Ad26.COV2.S vaccination and SARS-CoV-2 variants. General study findings and limits: Vaccinated individuals (as opposed to placebo recipients) had higher spike-specific TCR breadth.

Sequencing was performed with immunoSEQ multiplex PCR; in TCRdb, only in-frame clones are kept and a portion is missing. The sample contains 350,000 to 500,000 clones, 80% to 90% of which appear only once. Documented treatment: around 19 received Ad26.COV2.S at low or high dose, single or two shots; roughly five received placebo; per-sample allocation not given. Sampling was done on day 63 after the first vaccine or placebo injection. Comments on this clone: Its target is unknown.

J gave up 5 bases and V 6 bases, and 8 bases lay outside the gene matches. The CDR3 extends over 15 amino acids. Looked up from germline, CDR1 is SNHLY and CDR2 is FYNNEI. The chain is built from TRBV2 and TRBJ1-4, with 8 bases lining up with TRBD1. Source: peripheral blood, taken in a trial of Ad26.COV2.S vaccine versus placebo. The TCR was taken from a person between 18 and 65 years old who received the Ad26.COV2.S COVID-19 vaccine or a placebo. The CDR3 protein is CASRWDGQGNEKLFF. CDR3 sequence (DNA): TGTGCCAGCAGATGGGATGGACAGGGAAATGAAAAACTGTTTTTT.